This is a list of T cell receptor beta chains from one sample in a study of CD8+CD57+ T cells in acquired aplastic anemia. TCRdb re-called the reads with MiXCR, one entry per CDR3 protein. Found here are 180,000 or so distinct CDR3 sequences, around half of them singletons; the top ten hold about 1.8%. Material for sequencing was sorted CD4+, CD8+, or CD8+CD57+ T cells (not recorded which) from PBMCs. The receptors here all came from a human donor with aplastic anemia. Both conserved end residues are part of each CDR3. The D gene is left open where the match is weak. A clone size is listed for some rows: how often the clone was seen (once, few, many), or a class if it is expanded.

j_call: TRBJ2-7
d_call: -
clone_size: -
v_call: TRBV10-3
cdr3_aa: CAIRVGEGYEQYF
cdr3_nt: TGTGCCATCAGGGTCGGTGAGGGCTACGAGCAGTACTTC

j_call: TRBJ2-7
d_call: TRBD2
clone_size: once
v_call: TRBV2
cdr3_aa: CASSYGLANYEQYF
cdr3_nt: TGTGCCAGCAGTTATGGACTAGCTAACTACGAGCAGTACTTC

j_call: TRBJ1-2
d_call: -
clone_size: -
v_call: TRBV7-9
cdr3_aa: CASSPLSHGYTF
cdr3_nt: TGTGCCAGCAGCCCGTTGTCCCATGGCTACACCTTC

j_call: TRBJ2-2
d_call: -
clone_size: many
v_call: TRBV4-1
cdr3_aa: CASSHEDNPNTGELFF
cdr3_nt: TGCGCCAGCAGCCACGAGGACAACCCGAACACCGGGGAGCTGTTTTTT

j_call: TRBJ1-1
d_call: TRBD1
clone_size: -
v_call: TRBV10-2
cdr3_aa: CASSGQGGSTEAFF
cdr3_nt: TGCGCCAGCAGCGGACAGGGTGGGAGCACTGAAGCTTTCTTT

j_call: TRBJ1-6
d_call: -
clone_size: -
v_call: TRBV19
cdr3_aa: CASSNMGSPLHF
cdr3_nt: TGTGCCAGTAGTAACATGGGCTCACCCCTCCACTTT

j_call: TRBJ1-3
d_call: -
clone_size: -
v_call: TRBV7-2
cdr3_aa: CASSLTPGNTIYF
cdr3_nt: TGTGCCAGCAGCTTAACCCCAGGCAACACCATATATTTT

j_call: TRBJ2-5
d_call: TRBD2
clone_size: many
v_call: TRBV20-1
cdr3_aa: CSGTPSRVAAGETQYF
cdr3_nt: TGCAGTGGAACGCCCTCAAGGGTCGCAGCGGGGGAGACCCAGTACTTC

j_call: TRBJ1-2
d_call: -
clone_size: -
v_call: TRBV5-4
cdr3_aa: CASSLDPSYGYTF
cdr3_nt: TGTGCCAGCAGCTTGGACCCCTCCTATGGCTACACCTTC

j_call: TRBJ1-2
d_call: TRBD1
clone_size: -
v_call: TRBV10-3
cdr3_aa: CATTPIGGTGGRGYTF
cdr3_nt: TGTGCCACCACCCCGATTGGTGGGACAGGGGGCAGGGGCTACACCTTC

j_call: TRBJ1-5
d_call: -
clone_size: many
v_call: TRBV14
cdr3_aa: CASSQFSGINQPQHF
cdr3_nt: TGTGCCAGCAGCCAATTCTCAGGGATCAATCAGCCCCAGCATTTT

j_call: TRBJ2-2
d_call: -
clone_size: once
v_call: TRBV11-1
cdr3_aa: CASSPRQIRGYTGELFF
cdr3_nt: TGTGCCAGCAGCCCTAGACAGATTCGCGGTTACACCGGGGAGCTGTTTTTT

j_call: TRBJ1-6
d_call: TRBD1
clone_size: many
v_call: TRBV10-3
cdr3_aa: CAISPGQVNSPLHF
cdr3_nt: TGTGCCATCAGTCCCGGACAGGTTAATTCACCCCTCCACTTT

j_call: TRBJ1-1
d_call: TRBD1
clone_size: -
v_call: TRBV7-3
cdr3_aa: CASSPRTGSRNTEAFF
cdr3_nt: TGTGCCAGCAGCCCCCGGACAGGGAGCAGGAACACTGAAGCTTTCTTT

j_call: TRBJ1-6
d_call: -
clone_size: many
v_call: TRBV29-1
cdr3_aa: CSVKTPLPNSPLHF
cdr3_nt: TGCAGCGTTAAGACCCCACTCCCAAATTCACCCCTCCACTTT

j_call: TRBJ2-1
d_call: -
clone_size: many
v_call: TRBV14
cdr3_aa: CASSQDHGTPPRNEQFF
cdr3_nt: TGTGCCAGCAGCCAAGACCACGGGACACCACCTAGGAATGAGCAGTTCTTC

j_call: TRBJ1-2
d_call: TRBD1
clone_size: many
v_call: TRBV12-3/TRBV12-4
cdr3_aa: CASSPWGTASNYGYTF
cdr3_nt: TGTGCCAGCAGCCCCTGGGGGACAGCTTCTAACTATGGCTACACCTTC

j_call: TRBJ2-5
d_call: -
clone_size: few
v_call: TRBV7-7
cdr3_aa: CASSPGRRTKETQYF
cdr3_nt: TGTGCTAGCAGCCCTGGGCGACGGACTAAAGAGACCCAGTACTTC

j_call: TRBJ2-1
d_call: TRBD2
clone_size: many
v_call: TRBV7-8
cdr3_aa: CASSLLAGEGNEQFF
cdr3_nt: TGTGCCAGCAGCTTACTAGCGGGAGAAGGCAATGAGCAGTTCTTC

j_call: TRBJ2-5
d_call: -
clone_size: -
v_call: TRBV19
cdr3_aa: CASSINHGGGKTQYF
cdr3_nt: TGTGCCAGTAGTATAAATCATGGGGGCGGGAAGACCCAGTACTTC

j_call: TRBJ1-1
d_call: -
clone_size: many
v_call: TRBV5-8
cdr3_aa: CASSRITGTLNTEAFF
cdr3_nt: TGTGCCAGCAGCCGAATTACCGGGACACTGAACACTGAAGCTTTCTTT

j_call: TRBJ1-1
d_call: -
clone_size: -
v_call: TRBV15
cdr3_aa: CATSRDPGGRVEAFF
cdr3_nt: TGTGCCACCAGCAGAGATCCGGGGGGGAGGGTGGAAGCTTTCTTT

j_call: TRBJ2-5
d_call: -
clone_size: -
v_call: TRBV7-2
cdr3_aa: CASGGYQMKTQYF
cdr3_nt: TGTGCCAGCGGGGGGTATCAAATGAAGACCCAGTACTTC

j_call: TRBJ2-2
d_call: TRBD2
clone_size: -
v_call: TRBV10-3
cdr3_aa: CAISPGTTNTGELFF
cdr3_nt: TGTGCCATCAGCCCCGGGACTACGAACACCGGGGAGCTGTTTTTT

j_call: TRBJ1-6
d_call: TRBD1
clone_size: many
v_call: TRBV10-3
cdr3_aa: CAISEPGTGNSPLHF
cdr3_nt: TGTGCCATCAGTGAACCCGGGACAGGCAATTCACCCCTCCACTTT

j_call: TRBJ2-5
d_call: TRBD1
clone_size: -
v_call: TRBV2
cdr3_aa: CAISGRTGGIAQETQYF
cdr3_nt: TGTGCCATCAGTGGAAGAACAGGGGGTATAGCTCAAGAGACCCAGTACTTC

j_call: TRBJ1-5
d_call: -
clone_size: -
v_call: TRBV10-3
cdr3_aa: CASRHGLMPQHF
cdr3_nt: TGTGCCAGCAGACATGGGCTTATGCCCCAGCATTTT

j_call: TRBJ1-5
d_call: TRBD1
clone_size: -
v_call: TRBV2
cdr3_aa: CASSARTGNNQPQHF
cdr3_nt: TGTGCCAGCAGTGCGAGGACAGGTAATAATCAGCCCCAGCATTTT

j_call: TRBJ2-2
d_call: TRBD1
clone_size: -
v_call: TRBV5-1
cdr3_aa: CASSLARTGGTGELFF
cdr3_nt: TGCGCCAGCAGCTTGGCCCGGACAGGGGGAACCGGGGAGCTGTTTTTT

j_call: TRBJ1-3
d_call: -
clone_size: few
v_call: TRBV11-2
cdr3_aa: CASSLWQVSSGNTIYF
cdr3_nt: TGTGCCAGCAGCCTATGGCAGGTTAGCTCTGGAAACACCATATATTTT

j_call: TRBJ1-1
d_call: -
clone_size: -
v_call: TRBV19
cdr3_aa: CASSYRSYTEAFF
cdr3_nt: TGTGCCAGTAGTTACAGGTCTTACACTGAAGCTTTCTTT

j_call: TRBJ2-3
d_call: -
clone_size: many
v_call: TRBV3-1
cdr3_aa: CASSQFGDTQYF
cdr3_nt: TGTGCCAGCAGCCAATTTGGGGATACGCAGTATTTT

j_call: TRBJ1-1
d_call: TRBD1
clone_size: -
v_call: TRBV7-2
cdr3_aa: CASSSRTGTTEAFF
cdr3_nt: TGTGCCAGCAGCTCGCGGACAGGGACCACTGAAGCTTTCTTT

j_call: TRBJ2-2
d_call: -
clone_size: many
v_call: TRBV19
cdr3_aa: CASSEYLRTGELFF
cdr3_nt: TGTGCCAGTAGTGAGTATTTGAGAACCGGGGAGCTGTTTTTT

j_call: TRBJ2-5
d_call: -
clone_size: many
v_call: TRBV6-1
cdr3_aa: CASSDLALQETQYF
cdr3_nt: TGTGCCAGCAGTGACTTAGCGCTCCAAGAGACCCAGTACTTC

j_call: TRBJ2-3
d_call: -
clone_size: -
v_call: TRBV24-1
cdr3_aa: CATSDFLGTSTDTQYF
cdr3_nt: TGTGCCACCAGTGATTTCTTGGGAACGTCCACAGATACGCAGTATTTT

j_call: TRBJ1-5
d_call: -
clone_size: many
v_call: TRBV5-5
cdr3_aa: CASSRLSSNQPQHF
cdr3_nt: TGTGCCAGCAGTCGACTAAGTAGCAATCAGCCCCAGCATTTT

j_call: TRBJ1-1
d_call: -
clone_size: many
v_call: TRBV2
cdr3_aa: CASGGEWPNTEAFF
cdr3_nt: TGTGCCAGCGGAGGGGAGTGGCCGAACACTGAAGCTTTCTTT

j_call: TRBJ2-1
d_call: TRBD2
clone_size: -
v_call: TRBV24-1
cdr3_aa: CATSDSTSGLGEQFF
cdr3_nt: TGTGCCACCAGTGATTCAACTAGCGGGTTAGGTGAGCAGTTCTTC

j_call: TRBJ2-7
d_call: TRBD1
clone_size: -
v_call: TRBV5-5
cdr3_aa: CASSLDRGGVDEQYF
cdr3_nt: TGTGCCAGCAGCTTGGACAGGGGTGGGGTTGACGAGCAGTACTTC

j_call: TRBJ1-2
d_call: -
clone_size: many
v_call: TRBV7-9
cdr3_aa: CASSLVGMHSGGYTF
cdr3_nt: TGTGCCAGCAGCTTAGTTGGGATGCATAGTGGTGGCTACACCTTC